The clone carrying this TCR beta chain was seen a few times. Its antigen remains unknown. The data were taken from a study of T cell repertoires in cytomegalovirus infection. TCRdb reprocessed the reads with MiXCR, giving one entry per CDR3 protein. The sample holds about 900,000 distinct CDR3 sequences; approximately 31% are singletons and the top ten take 13%. Sequenced here: cultured CD8+ T cells from PBMCs, sampled from culture after CMV antigen stimulation. This TCR was recovered from a human donor in good health (CMV status not recorded). Some clones in this sample may be carry-over from other donors' samples.

Here the CDR3 DNA reads TGTGCCAGCTCACCACCGGACAGGCCATCTGAAGCTTTCTTT. It is translated as CASSPPDRPSEAFF. The genes are TRBV18 and TRBJ1-1, with TRBD1 identical over 7 bases. The V gene's germline CDR1 is KGHSH and CDR2 LQKENI. The CDR3 is 14 amino acids. The V segment lost 0 bases and the J segment 6 bases; nucleotides outside the gene matches: 4.